The 30 T cell receptor beta chains below come from one sample, sequenced in a study of blood T cell repertoires in COVID-19. Measured with immunoSEQ multiplex PCR; TCRdb has only the in-frame clones, and not every one. The sample yields over 25,000 clones, over 75% seen once. Sequenced material: peripheral blood. The source is a human donor in a cohort sampled during active COVID-19.

The genes are TRBV6-5 and TRBJ2-3; D may be TRBD2 (5 bases). The ends were cut back, 7 bases at V and 4 bases at J, with 6 bases in the middle. This CDR3 contains 11 residues. CDR1 MNHEY and CDR2 SVGAGI come from the germline V gene. CDR3 region: CASTAADTQYF. CDR3 DNA sequence: TGTGCCAGCACAGCGGCAGATACGCAGTATTTT.

The chain is built from TRBV19 and TRBJ1-6, with TRBD1 matching 9 bases. Looked up from germline, CDR1 is LNHDA and CDR2 is SQIVND (reference sequence). The CDR3 sequence is 17 residues long. V lost 0 bases and J lost 9; bases outside the gene matches: 9. The DNA of the CDR3 is TGTGCCAGTAGTATAGAGGCCGGACAGGGGTCCAGTTCACCCCTCCACTTT. Its protein product is CASSIEAGQGSSSPLHF.

This chain connects TRBV7-3 to TRBJ1-1; no firm D call. CDR3 length equals 17 residues. In germline, CDR1 is SGHTA, CDR2 FQGTGA. V was cut by 1 base and J by 0 bases, with 15 bases left in between. The CDR3 DNA is TGTGCCAGCAGCTTAAATGGGGTGGGAGTCATGAACACTGAAGCTTTCTTT. Protein sequence: CASSLNGVGVMNTEAFF.

This clone showed up just a few times. The V gene is TRBV9, the J gene TRBJ1-6; weak D call: TRBD1 (6 bases). Germline V gene sequence: CDR1 SGDLS, CDR2 YYNGEE. This CDR3 spans 15 amino acids. Trimming stripped 0 bases from V and 7 bases from J, with 11 bases between. The CDR3 bases are TGTGCCAGCAGCGTAGACTGGGGGCGGAATTCACCCCTCCACTTT. Translated: CASSVDWGRNSPLHF. The complete variable domain, with remaining parts taken from reference TRBV9 and TRBJ1-6, reads DSGVTQTPKHLITATGQRVTLRCSPRSGDLSVYWYQQSLDQGLQFLIQYYNGEERAKGNILERFSAQQFPDLHSELNLSSLELGDSALYFCASSVDWGRNSPLHFGNGTRLTVT.

The rearrangement uses TRBV6-5 and TRBJ2-7, with D perhaps TRBD1 (6 bases). The germline gives CDR1 MNHEY, CDR2 SVGAGI. Trimming stripped 6 bases from V and 2 bases from J, with 11 bases between. This CDR3 has 13 amino acids. The CDR3 loop is CASRLDRPYEQYF. CDR3 sequence (DNA): TGTGCCAGCAGGCTTGACAGGCCCTACGAGCAGTACTTC.

The chain uses TRBV13 and TRBJ1-1; perhaps TRBD1 as D (5 bases). The ends were cut back, 3 bases at V and 5 bases at J, with 13 bases in the middle. Germline CDR1 PRHDT, CDR2 FYEKMQ (reference sequence). This CDR3 is 14 amino acids long. CDR3 sequence reads: CASSLAGTRTEAFF. CDR3 bases: TGTGCCAGCAGCTTGGCCGGGACTAGAACTGAAGCTTTCTTT.

V and J are TRBV27 and TRBJ2-2; perhaps TRBD1 as D (5 bases). This CDR3 spans 15 amino acids. V lost 4 bases to trimming and J lost 3 bases, with 12 bases between them. In germline, CDR1 is MNHEY, CDR2 SMNVEV (reference sequence). The CDR3: CASSWQGLDTGELFF. The CDR3 region has the DNA TGTGCCAGCAGTTGGCAGGGCCTGGACACCGGGGAGCTGTTTTTT.

J is TRBJ2-1 and V is TRBV15; the match to TRBD2 covers 9 bases. J gave up 1 base and V 2 bases, and 9 bases lay outside the gene matches. Germline V CDR1 and CDR2: LNHNV, YYDKDF (reference sequence). This CDR3 has 18 amino acids. CDR3: CATSRPKRGAVSYNEQFF. DNA of the CDR3: TGTGCCACCAGCAGACCGAAGCGGGGGGCGGTTTCCTACAATGAGCAGTTCTTC.

The J gene is TRBJ2-3, the V gene TRBV4-1, with 15 bases identical to TRBD2. V trimming: 0 bases; J trimming: 6 bases; junction bases outside the gene matches: 7. CDR3 size: 18 residues. From germline, CDR1 is MGHRA and CDR2 YSYEKL. The CDR3 coding sequence is TGCGCCAGCAGCCAAGAATACCCGGGACTAGCGGGGGGTGATACGCAGTATTTT. Its translation is CASSQEYPGLAGGDTQYF.

The chain links TRBV18 to TRBJ2-1, with D perhaps matching TRBD2 (5 bases). The CDR3 extends over 15 amino acids. Germline CDR1 is KGHSH and CDR2 is LQKENI. Trimming shortened V by 3 bases and J by 0 bases, and 9 bases separated the two germline ends. Here the CDR3 DNA reads TGTGCCAGCTCACCGTTCGGAGGCTCCTACAATGAGCAGTTCTTC. Its protein product is CASSPFGGSYNEQFF. Supplemented by reference TRBV18 and TRBJ2-1, the full variable domain reads NAGVMQNPRHLVRRRGQEARLRCSPMKGHSHVYWYRQLPEEGLKFMVYLQKENIIDESGMPKERFSAEFPKEGPSILRIQQVVRGDSAAYFCASSPFGGSYNEQFFGPGTRLTVL.

This rearrangement joins TRBV10-2 to TRBJ2-2, with 7 positions matching TRBD1. The germline gives CDR1 WSHSY, CDR2 SAAADI. The CDR3 contains 16 residues. The ends lost 2 bases at V and 5 bases at J; junction bases unmatched: 8. CDR3 in DNA: TGCGCCAGCAGTGAGGGGGGACAGCCGGGTACCGGGGAGCTGTTTTTT. Translated: CASSEGGQPGTGELFF.

The chain combines TRBV7-2 with TRBJ2-7; 8 nucleotides agree with TRBD1. The CDR3 runs 12 residues. V was pared by 7 bases and J by 9 bases, with 8 bases of the junction left unmatched. Germline V gene lookup returns CDR1 SGHTA and CDR2 FQGNSA. The CDR3 reads CASTPSQGAQYF. DNA for the CDR3: TGTGCCAGCACCCCGAGCCAGGGGGCGCAGTACTTC.

The chain combines TRBV11-3 with TRBJ2-1, with 9 bases that match TRBD2. V gave up 4 bases and J gave up 6 bases; unmatched junction bases: 4. The CDR3 has 14 amino acids. In germline, CDR1 is SGHNT, CDR2 YENEEA. CDR3 in DNA: TGTGCCAGCAGCTCGACTAGCGGTAGCAATGAGCAGTTCTTC. Protein: CASSSTSGSNEQFF.

The chain uses TRBV5-6 and TRBJ2-1; 13 bases are shared with TRBD2. V gave up 0 bases and J gave up 10 bases; unmatched junction bases: 4. CDR1 and CDR2 from the germline V gene are SGHDT and YYEEEE. CDR3 size: 15 residues. Written as DNA, the CDR3 is TGTGCCAGCAGCTTGGTACTAGCGGGGGGGCCGGAGCAGTTCTTC. This translates into CASSLVLAGGPEQFF. Full variable domain (rest looked up from reference TRBV5-6 and TRBJ2-1): DAGVTQSPTHLIKTRGQQVTLRCSPKSGHDTVSWYQQALGQGPQFIFQYYEEEERQRGNFPDRFSGHQFPNYSSELNVNALLLGDSALYLCASSLVLAGGPEQFFGPGTRLTVL.

The gene calls are TRBV30 and TRBJ1-6, with TRBD1 as a possible D gene (6 bases). V was shortened by 0 bases and J by 9 bases, with 9 bases between the two germline ends. The CDR3 contains 13 residues. Germline V gene sequence: CDR1 GTSNPN, CDR2 SVGIG (reference sequence). The CDR3 DNA is TGTGCCTGGAGTGTACAGGGTAGTTCACCCCTCCACTTT. It codes for CAWSVQGSSPLHF.

The chain combines TRBV27 with TRBJ2-7; 7 nucleotides match TRBD2. Unmatched junction bases numbered 4, after V lost 2 bases and J lost 3 bases. CDR1 is MNHEY and CDR2 is SMNVEV in the germline V gene (reference sequence). The CDR3 consists of 14 residues. The CDR3 spells CASSLAGDRYEQYF. The DNA for the CDR3 is TGTGCCAGCAGTTTAGCGGGGGACCGCTACGAGCAGTACTTC.

J is TRBJ2-5 and V is TRBV7-3; a possible D gene is TRBD1 (6 bases). This CDR3 comprises 13 residues. The germline V gene encodes CDR1 SGHTA and CDR2 FQGTGA. Trimming took 4 bases from V and 12 from J, leaving 18 bases between them. Here the CDR3 DNA reads TGTGCCAGCAGCTCAGAATATCGGACAGACAAGTACTTC. The encoded protein is CASSSEYRTDKYF.

The CDR3 nucleotides are TGTGCCAGCAGCCACGTCTTGATGGGACAGGGAAACACCATATATTTT. Amino acids: CASSHVLMGQGNTIYF. This chain joins TRBV7-8 and TRBJ1-3, with 7 bases fitting TRBD1. Germline-derived CDR1 and CDR2 are SGHVS and FQNEAQ. The CDR3 is 16 amino acids. V shed 5 bases and J 4 bases; nucleotides not matched to a gene: 11.

This clone occurred a few times. The V gene is TRBV6-2 or TRBV6-3, the J gene TRBJ2-7; D may be TRBD1 (7 bases). The CDR3 runs to 18 residues. V was trimmed by 4 bases and J by 3 bases, leaving 25 bases between them. Per germline, CDR1 MNHEY and CDR2 SVGEGT. Here the CDR3 DNA reads TGTGCCAGCAGTTCTCCCAACCGGCGGGACAGTGGACGCTACGAGCAGTACTTC. It specifies CASSSPNRRDSGRYEQYF.

This rearrangement joins TRBV5-1 to TRBJ2-3, with a tentative D call TRBD2 (5 bases). This CDR3 comprises 13 residues. The germline gives CDR1 SGHRS, CDR2 YFSETQ. Trimming took 2 bases from V and 2 from J, leaving 6 bases between them. For the CDR3, the DNA is TGCGCCAGCAGCTTCGGGGACACAGATACGCAGTATTTT. Translation gives CASSFGDTDTQYF.

This chain connects TRBV7-3 to TRBJ2-1; the D gene is possibly TRBD2 (6 bases). The germline V gene encodes CDR1 SGHTA and CDR2 FQGTGA. The CDR3 extends over 15 amino acids. Between the trimmed V and J ends, which lost 5 bases and 0 bases, there was a span of 11 bases. In nucleotides, the CDR3 is TGTGCCAGCAGCCCCGCGGGGTACTCCTACAATGAGCAGTTCTTC. Protein sequence: CASSPAGYSYNEQFF.

This rearrangement joins TRBV4-2 to TRBJ2-7; a possible D gene is TRBD2 (6 bases). Per germline, CDR1 LGHNA and CDR2 YNFKEQ. Trimming stripped 0 bases from V and 7 bases from J, with 13 bases between. The CDR3 length is 14 residues. The DNA for the CDR3 is TGTGCCAGCAGCCAAGATGTAGTTGGGGGGGAGCAGTACTTC. Translation: CASSQDVVGGEQYF.

The chain combines TRBV28 with TRBJ1-5, with a possible D match to TRBD1 (5 bases). CDR3 length equals 14 residues. Trimming took off 8 bases at V and 6 bases at J, with 17 bases between the two ends. Germline CDR1 MDHEN, CDR2 SYDVKM. CDR3 coding DNA: TGTGCCAGCCTCCCCACAGGTACGACTCAGCCCCAGCATTTT. Residues: CASLPTGTTQPQHF.

The chain is built from TRBV7-9 and TRBJ2-3; 7 positions agree with TRBD2. The CDR3 spans 15 residues. The V gene's germline CDR1 is SEHNR and CDR2 FQNEAQ (reference sequence). V trimming: 5 bases; J trimming: 4 bases; junction bases outside the gene matches: 9. For the CDR3, the DNA is TGTGCCAGCAGCCCTCCGGGACTAAGGTCAGATACGCAGTATTTT. Residues: CASSPPGLRSDTQYF.

The chain employs TRBV19 and TRBJ1-2, with D perhaps TRBD1 (6 bases). There are 13 residues in the CDR3. V dropped 6 bases and J dropped 0 bases, with 8 bases sitting between them. Germline V gene lookup returns CDR1 LNHDA and CDR2 SQIVND (reference sequence). The CDR3 DNA reads as TGTGCCAGTAGGGGACAAGCTAACTATGGCTACACCTTC. This codes for CASRGQANYGYTF.

The rearrangement uses TRBV6-2 or TRBV6-3 and TRBJ2-3; D gene unclear. The CDR3 runs 11 residues. Germline V lookup: CDR1 MNHEY, CDR2 SVGEGT. Trimming pared 5 bases from V and 4 bases from J, leaving 4 bases between. CDR3 nucleotides: TGTGCCAGCAGTCCAGCAGATACGCAGTATTTT. Protein sequence: CASSPADTQYF.

This clone was seen once. In DNA, the CDR3 is TGTGCCAGCAGTGAAAAGGGGGCAATCCGCGAGCAGTACTTC. It encodes CASSEKGAIREQYF. The chain links TRBV2 to TRBJ2-7, with 7 bases lining up with TRBD1. Germline loops: CDR1 SNHLY, CDR2 FYNNEI. CDR3 length: 14 amino acids. J gave up 6 bases and V 2 bases, and 7 bases lay outside the gene matches.

The genes are TRBV7-9 and TRBJ1-1; perhaps TRBD1 as D (5 bases). The CDR3 is 14 residues long. Germline V gene data show CDR1 as SEHNR and CDR2 as FQNEAQ (reference sequence). The germline V and J ends were trimmed by 5 bases and 1 base, with 11 bases remaining between them. CDR3 loop: CASSRQLPNTEAFF. Here the CDR3 DNA reads TGTGCCAGCAGCCGACAGCTCCCGAACACTGAAGCTTTCTTT. Using reference TRBV7-9 and TRBJ1-1 for the parts outside the CDR3, the full variable domain is DTGVSQNPRHKITKRGQNVTFRCDPISEHNRLYWYRQTLGQGPEFLTYFQNEAQLEKSRLLSDRFSAERPKGSFSTLEIQRTEQGDSAMYLCASSRQLPNTEAFFGQGTRLTVV.

The chain has TRBV11-2 and TRBJ2-5; 7 bases are a match to TRBD2. J lost 5 bases, V lost 5 bases, and 14 bases had no gene match. Germline CDR1 SGHAT, CDR2 FQNNGV. The CDR3 loop spans 16 amino acids. The DNA for the CDR3 is TGTGCCAGCAGCCCCAGACTAGCAAGTCGGGGGGAGACCCAGTACTTC. Amino acids: CASSPRLASRGETQYF.

The chain combines TRBV6-5 with TRBJ1-1, with 9 bases matching TRBD1. Germline V gives CDR1 MNHEY, CDR2 SVGAGI. The CDR3 length is 14 residues. V was clipped by 6 bases and J by 6 bases; unmatched bases: 8. The CDR3 reads CASSSSQGAPEAFF. CDR3 sequence (DNA): TGTGCCAGCAGCTCCTCACAGGGGGCGCCTGAAGCTTTCTTT.